The 9 T cell receptor beta chains below all came from one sample that was sequenced in a study of T cells after yellow fever vaccination. MiXCR, applied by TCRdb to the 5' RACE reads, yields one record per CDR3 protein. Among roughly 520,000 distinct CDR3 sequences listed, roughly a fifth were seen once. Source: PBMCs, taken roughly 20 days after the first yellow fever vaccination. Receptors were obtained from a man in his late teens or twenties who received the YFV17D yellow fever vaccine.

The chain couples TRBV9 to TRBJ2-3, with TRBD1 matching 7 bases. J was trimmed by 2 bases and V by 0 bases; bases with no gene match: 9. This CDR3 is built from 17 residues. The germline V gene encodes CDR1 SGDLS and CDR2 YYNGEE. CDR3 sequence (DNA): TGTGCCAGCAGCGTAGAGGGTAAACAGGGGTACACAGATACGCAGTATTTT. The encoded protein is CASSVEGKQGYTDTQYF.

The rearrangement uses TRBV24-1 and TRBJ1-2, with D possibly being TRBD1 (5 bases). The germline CDR1 and CDR2 sequences are KGHDR and SFDVKD. The CDR3 is 14 amino acids. V was cut by 2 bases and J by 5 bases, with 11 bases left in between. The CDR3 coding sequence is TGTGCCACCAGTGATTACCAGACAGCTTATGGCTACACCTTC. Amino acids: CATSDYQTAYGYTF.

This chain connects TRBV20-1 to TRBJ2-7, with 12 bases that match TRBD1. This CDR3 is 14 amino acids long. V dropped 3 bases and J dropped 4; count of bases not matched to a gene: 4. Germline V gives CDR1 DFQATT, CDR2 SNEGSKA (reference sequence). The CDR3 sequence is CSAREGQGAYEQYF. The CDR3 DNA reads as TGCAGTGCTAGGGAGGGACAGGGGGCTTACGAGCAGTACTTC.

This clonotype was observed a handful of times. The chain carries TRBV7-2 and TRBJ2-7, with 7 bases identical to TRBD1. V was clipped by 3 bases and J by 6 bases; unmatched bases: 8. Germline CDR1 reads SGHTA; CDR2 reads FQGNSA. This CDR3 contains 14 residues. CDR3 DNA sequence: TGTGCCAGCAGCTTTTCTCGGGACAGAACCGAGCAGTACTTC. Translated, it gives CASSFSRDRTEQYF.

The chain uses TRBV5-6 and TRBJ1-6; D perhaps matches TRBD1 (6 bases). The CDR3 length is 17 residues. Germline-derived CDR1 and CDR2 are SGHDT and YYEEEE. Trimming stripped 3 bases from V and 10 bases from J, with 23 bases between. CDR3 protein: CASSSEPMTGGRSPLHF. CDR3 bases: TGTGCCAGCAGCTCCGAACCGATGACAGGTGGTCGATCACCCCTCCACTTT. The entire variable domain, with the rest obtained from reference TRBV5-6 and TRBJ1-6, is as follows: DAGVTQSPTHLIKTRGQQVTLRCSPKSGHDTVSWYQQALGQGPQFIFQYYEEEERQRGNFPDRFSGHQFPNYSSELNVNALLLGDSALYLCASSSEPMTGGRSPLHFGNGTRLTVT.

This sequence joins TRBV4-3 and TRBJ2-6, with D possibly TRBD1 on 6 matching bases. Deletions cut 0 bases from V and 2 bases from J, with 11 bases between. Germline-derived CDR1 and CDR2 are LGHNA and YSLEER. The CDR3 is made up of 17 amino acids. Here the CDR3 reads CASSQERSGAGANVLTF. CDR3 coding DNA: TGCGCCAGCAGCCAAGAGCGTTCAGGGGCTGGGGCCAACGTCCTGACTTTC.

This clonotype has more than one count but fewer than ten. This chain links TRBV4-1 with TRBJ2-2; possibly TRBD2 for D (5 bases). V lost 0 bases, J lost 2 bases, and 7 bases lay in between. CDR1 MGHRA and CDR2 YSYEKL come from the germline V gene. The CDR3 is 15 residues long. The CDR3 sequence is CASSQEAANTGELFF. The CDR3, as DNA: TGCGCCAGCAGCCAAGAAGCGGCCAACACCGGGGAGCTGTTTTTT.

The V call is TRBV10-3, the J call TRBJ1-5; the D is unclear. V dropped 0 bases and J dropped 0 bases, with 9 bases sitting between them. CDR3 length equals 16 residues. Germline V gene lookup returns CDR1 ENHRY and CDR2 SYGVKD. The chain's CDR3 is CAISESSQYSNQPQHF. The CDR3 bases are TGTGCCATCAGTGAGTCGAGCCAATATAGCAATCAGCCCCAGCATTTT.

This clonotype has ten or more counts. This rearrangement joins TRBV2 to TRBJ2-5; D is possibly TRBD1 or TRBD2 (6 bases each). This CDR3 is 13 amino acids long. The V gene's germline CDR1 is SNHLY and CDR2 FYNNEI. V lost 8 bases and J 5 bases, leaving 15 bases between the germline ends. In nucleotides, the CDR3 is TGTGCCAGCGAGAGGGGGGCCCAGGAGACCCAGTACTTC. Translated: CASERGAQETQYF.